The 2 T cell receptor beta chains listed next were all sequenced from one sample in a study of tumor-infiltrating lymphocytes in primary liver carcinoma. In addition to blood RNA drawn from unsorted whole blood, germline DNA was extracted. TCR beta cDNA came from roughly 0.45 ug total RNA, primed with a constant-region primer. What produced the TCR beta libraries was three nested multiplex PCR rounds using slightly modified ARM-PCR. TRBV1-TRBV30 forward primers paired with a C-beta reverse primer drove the first two PCR rounds, 10 cycles each. TCRdb reanalysed the multiplex PCR reads using MiXCR and keeps one entry per CDR3 protein. The sample consists of under 200,000 distinct CDR3 sequences, less than 65% of them appearing once. Sequencing was carried out using peripheral blood. The origin of the receptors is a woman aged 55-69 years with primary liver carcinoma and hepatitis B virus infection.

As concerns this clonotype: The germline gene is not matched at one end of the junction; a read error may be the cause. V gene TRBV29-1 combines with J gene TRBJ2-3, with D tentatively TRBD1 (5 bases). CDR1 SQVTM and CDR2 ANQGSEA come from the germline V gene. The CDR3 sequence is 13 residues long. CDR3 bases: TGCAGCCTTGACAGTGGACACACAGATACGCAGTATTTT. Translation gives CSLDSGHTDTQYF.

In this sample, this clonotype turned up once. With a much larger clone just one base away, this may be a read error. This chain uses TRBV7-8 with TRBJ1-2; 7 bases are shared with TRBD1. V lost 5 bases, J lost 1 base, and 10 bases stayed unmatched. Looked up from germline, CDR1 is SGHVS and CDR2 is FQNEAQ. The CDR3 sequence is 16 residues long. This CDR3 is CASSRGRGLDNYGYTF. In DNA, the CDR3 is TGTGCCAGCAGCCGAGGGAGGGGGCTTGATAACTATGGCTACACCTTC.